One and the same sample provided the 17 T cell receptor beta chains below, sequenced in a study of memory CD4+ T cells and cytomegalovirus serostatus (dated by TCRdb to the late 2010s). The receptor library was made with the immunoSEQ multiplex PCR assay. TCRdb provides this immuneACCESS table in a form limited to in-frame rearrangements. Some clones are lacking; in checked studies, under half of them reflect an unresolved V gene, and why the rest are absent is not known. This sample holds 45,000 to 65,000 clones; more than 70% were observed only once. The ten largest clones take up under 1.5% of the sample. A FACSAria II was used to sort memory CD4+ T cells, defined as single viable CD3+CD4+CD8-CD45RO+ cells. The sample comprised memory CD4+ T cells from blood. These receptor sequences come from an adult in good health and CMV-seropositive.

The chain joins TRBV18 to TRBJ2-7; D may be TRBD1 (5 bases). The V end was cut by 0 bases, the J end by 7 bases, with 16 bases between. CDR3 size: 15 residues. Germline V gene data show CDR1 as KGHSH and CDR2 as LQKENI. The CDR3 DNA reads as TGTGCCAGCTCACCACCAAGGGGTCCGGCCCCGGAGCAGTACTTC. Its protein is CASSPPRGPAPEQYF. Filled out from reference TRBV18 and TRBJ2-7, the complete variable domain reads NAGVMQNPRHLVRRRGQEARLRCSPMKGHSHVYWYRQLPEEGLKFMVYLQKENIIDESGMPKERFSAEFPKEGPSILRIQQVVRGDSAAYFCASSPPRGPAPEQYFGPGTRLTVT.

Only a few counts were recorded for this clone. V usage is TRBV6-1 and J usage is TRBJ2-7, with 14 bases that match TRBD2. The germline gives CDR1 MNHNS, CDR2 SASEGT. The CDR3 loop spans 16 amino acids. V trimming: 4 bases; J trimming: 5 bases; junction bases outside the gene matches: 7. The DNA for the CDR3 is TGTGCCAGCAGTGTCCGGACTAGCGGGAGGATCCACGAGCAGTACTTC. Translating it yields CASSVRTSGRIHEQYF.

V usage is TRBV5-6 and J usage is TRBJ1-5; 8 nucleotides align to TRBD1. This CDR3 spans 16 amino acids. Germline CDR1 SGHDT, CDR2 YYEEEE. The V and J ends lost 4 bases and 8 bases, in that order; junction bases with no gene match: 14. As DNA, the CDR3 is TGTGCCAGCAGCCCGAGGACAGGGTCAAATTATGAGCCCCAGCATTTT. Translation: CASSPRTGSNYEPQHF.

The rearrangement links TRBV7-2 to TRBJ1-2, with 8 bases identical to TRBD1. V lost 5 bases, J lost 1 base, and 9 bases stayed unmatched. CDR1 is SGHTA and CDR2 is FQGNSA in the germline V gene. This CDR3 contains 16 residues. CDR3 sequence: CASSPGTGANNYGYTF. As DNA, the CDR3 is TGTGCCAGCAGCCCCGGGACAGGAGCTAATAACTATGGCTACACCTTC.

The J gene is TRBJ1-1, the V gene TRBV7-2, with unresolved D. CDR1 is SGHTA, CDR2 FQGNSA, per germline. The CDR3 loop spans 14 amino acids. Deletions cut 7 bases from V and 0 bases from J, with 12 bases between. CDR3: CASTPQPVNTEAFF. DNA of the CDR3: TGTGCCAGCACCCCGCAGCCGGTGAACACTGAAGCTTTCTTT.

The CDR3 loop is CASHSGPSYNEQFF. CDR3 coding DNA: TGTGCCAGTCATAGCGGGCCTTCCTACAATGAGCAGTTCTTC. The V gene is TRBV28, the J gene TRBJ2-1; 7 nucleotides align to TRBD2. CDR1 MDHEN and CDR2 SYDVKM come from the germline V gene. The CDR3 has 14 amino acids. Trimming cost V 9 bases and J 1 base; bases outside gene matches: 6.

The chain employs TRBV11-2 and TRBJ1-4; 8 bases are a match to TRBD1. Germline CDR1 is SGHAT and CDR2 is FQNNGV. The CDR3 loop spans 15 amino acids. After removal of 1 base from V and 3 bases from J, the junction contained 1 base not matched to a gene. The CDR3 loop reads CASSLGGQANEKLFF. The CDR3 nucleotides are TGTGCCAGCAGCTTAGGGGGACAGGCTAATGAAAAACTGTTTTTT.

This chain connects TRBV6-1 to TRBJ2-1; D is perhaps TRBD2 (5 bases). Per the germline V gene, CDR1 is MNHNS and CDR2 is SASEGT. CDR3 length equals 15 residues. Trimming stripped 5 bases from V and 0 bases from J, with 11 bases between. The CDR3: CASSSLGSSYNEQFF. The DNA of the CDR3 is TGTGCCAGCAGTTCACTAGGTAGCTCCTACAATGAGCAGTTCTTC.

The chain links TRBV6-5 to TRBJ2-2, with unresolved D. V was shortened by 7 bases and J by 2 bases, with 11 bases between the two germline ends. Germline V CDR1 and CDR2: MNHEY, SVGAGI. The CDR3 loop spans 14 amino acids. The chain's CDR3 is CASISALNTGELFF. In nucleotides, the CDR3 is TGTGCCAGCATTTCCGCTTTAAACACCGGGGAGCTGTTTTTT.

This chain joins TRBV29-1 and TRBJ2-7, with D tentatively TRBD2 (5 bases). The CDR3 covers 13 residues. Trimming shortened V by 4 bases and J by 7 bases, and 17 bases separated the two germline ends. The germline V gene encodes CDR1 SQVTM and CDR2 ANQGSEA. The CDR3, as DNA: TGCAGCGTTGGGGTAGCGATGGATGGTGAGCAGTACTTC. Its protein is CSVGVAMDGEQYF.

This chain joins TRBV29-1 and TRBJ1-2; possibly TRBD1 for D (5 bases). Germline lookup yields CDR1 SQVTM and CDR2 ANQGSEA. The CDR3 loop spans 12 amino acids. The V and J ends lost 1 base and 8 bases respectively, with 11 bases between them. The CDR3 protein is CSVEGGGGGYTF. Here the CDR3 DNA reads TGCAGCGTTGAAGGTGGCGGGGGAGGCTACACCTTC. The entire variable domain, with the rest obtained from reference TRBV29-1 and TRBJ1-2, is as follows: SAVISQKPSRDICQRGTSLTIQCQVDSQVTMMFWYRQQPGQSLTLIATANQGSEATYESGFVIDKFPISRPNLTFSTLTVSNMSPEDSSIYLCSVEGGGGGYTFGSGTRLTVV.

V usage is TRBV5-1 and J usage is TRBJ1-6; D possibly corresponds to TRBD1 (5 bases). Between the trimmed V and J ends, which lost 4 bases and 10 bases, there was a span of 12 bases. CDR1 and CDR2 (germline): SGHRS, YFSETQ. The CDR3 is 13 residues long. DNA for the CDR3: TGCGCCAGCAGCGGGGGGGGGTTATCACCCCTCCACTTT. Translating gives CASSGGGLSPLHF.

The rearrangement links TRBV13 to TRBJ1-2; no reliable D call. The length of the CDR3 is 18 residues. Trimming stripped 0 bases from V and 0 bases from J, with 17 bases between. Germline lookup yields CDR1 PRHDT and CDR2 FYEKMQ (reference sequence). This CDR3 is CASSLGQNERRANYGYTF. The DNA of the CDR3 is TGTGCCAGCAGCTTAGGCCAGAATGAGCGAAGAGCTAACTATGGCTACACCTTC.

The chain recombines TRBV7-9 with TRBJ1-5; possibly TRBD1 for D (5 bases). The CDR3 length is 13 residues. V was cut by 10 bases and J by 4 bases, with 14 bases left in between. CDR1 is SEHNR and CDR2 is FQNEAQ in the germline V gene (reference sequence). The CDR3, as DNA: TGTGCCACCGCGGGGGGAGGAAATCAGCCCCAGCATTTT. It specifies CATAGGGNQPQHF.

For the CDR3, the DNA is TGTGCCAGCAGTGAAGCGCTTCTATGGGGGGCGCTGGGAAAACTGTTTTTT. Protein: CASSEALLWGALGKLFF. V and J are TRBV6-1 and TRBJ1-4; possibly TRBD1 for D (6 bases). This CDR3 region has 17 residues. V was cut by 0 bases and J by 10 bases, with 21 bases left in between. Germline V lookup: CDR1 MNHNS, CDR2 SASEGT.

DNA for the CDR3: TGTGCCAGCAGGTCACAGGATAGTTCCTACAATGAGCAGTTCTTC. Protein: CASRSQDSSYNEQFF. The genes are TRBV27 and TRBJ2-1; weak D call: TRBD1 (5 bases). The CDR3 is made up of 15 amino acids. V was trimmed by 6 bases and J by 1 base, leaving 13 bases between them. CDR1 and CDR2 from the germline V gene are MNHEY and SMNVEV (reference sequence).

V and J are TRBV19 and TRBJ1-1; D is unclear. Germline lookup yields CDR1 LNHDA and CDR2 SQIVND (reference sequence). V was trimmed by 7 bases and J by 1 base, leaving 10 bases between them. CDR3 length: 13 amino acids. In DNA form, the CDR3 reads TGTGCCAGTATATCAACGGAGAACACTGAAGCTTTCTTT. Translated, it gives CASISTENTEAFF.